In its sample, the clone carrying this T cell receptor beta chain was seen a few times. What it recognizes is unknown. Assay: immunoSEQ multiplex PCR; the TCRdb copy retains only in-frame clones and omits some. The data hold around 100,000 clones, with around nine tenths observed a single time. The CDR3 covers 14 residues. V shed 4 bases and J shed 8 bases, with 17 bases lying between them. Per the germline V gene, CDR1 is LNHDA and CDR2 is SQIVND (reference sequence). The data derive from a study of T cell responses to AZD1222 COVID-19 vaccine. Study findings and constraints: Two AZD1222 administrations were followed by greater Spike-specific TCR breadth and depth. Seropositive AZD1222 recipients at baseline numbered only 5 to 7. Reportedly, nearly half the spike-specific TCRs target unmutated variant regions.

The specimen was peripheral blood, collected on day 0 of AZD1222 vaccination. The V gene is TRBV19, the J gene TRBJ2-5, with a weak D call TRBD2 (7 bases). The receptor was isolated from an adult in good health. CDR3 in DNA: TGTGCCAGTAGTACAACAGGGACGGGGGGTACCCAGTACTTC. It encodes CASSTTGTGGTQYF. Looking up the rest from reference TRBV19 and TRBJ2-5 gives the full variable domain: DGGITQSPKYLFRKEGQNVTLSCEQNLNHDAMYWYRQDPGQGLRLIYYSQIVNDFQKGDIAEGYSVSREKKESFPLTVTSAQKNPTAFYLCASSTTGTGGTQYFGPGTRLLVL.